This T cell receptor beta chain is from a study of blood T cell repertoires in COVID-19. Trimming took off 4 bases at V and 3 bases at J, with 35 bases between the two ends. Germline CDR1 SGHRS, CDR2 YFSETQ. This CDR3 spans 22 amino acids. Those who participated ranged in age from roughly 18 to 89 years and resided in under 25 US areas. In the original workflow: The authors estimated nucleated cell counts from reference gene primer amplification. Some clones are missing from TCRdb's copy, which holds only in-frame ones; the method was immunoSEQ multiplex PCR. That table furnishes V, J and clone size, whereas the DNA furnished D and trimming. The sample holds about 260,000 clones; about 88% are singletons and the top ten take 4.1%.

The origin of this receptor is a young man with acute COVID-19. V gene TRBV5-1 combines with J gene TRBJ1-5; D might be TRBD1 (5 bases). What was sequenced was PBMCs or T cells enriched from blood (not recorded which). The CDR3 bases are TGCGCCAGCAGCCCGGATCCCACCCCCGTAGGGGTAAAGTTACTCTACAATCAGCCCCAGCATTTT. It is translated as CASSPDPTPVGVKLLYNQPQHF.